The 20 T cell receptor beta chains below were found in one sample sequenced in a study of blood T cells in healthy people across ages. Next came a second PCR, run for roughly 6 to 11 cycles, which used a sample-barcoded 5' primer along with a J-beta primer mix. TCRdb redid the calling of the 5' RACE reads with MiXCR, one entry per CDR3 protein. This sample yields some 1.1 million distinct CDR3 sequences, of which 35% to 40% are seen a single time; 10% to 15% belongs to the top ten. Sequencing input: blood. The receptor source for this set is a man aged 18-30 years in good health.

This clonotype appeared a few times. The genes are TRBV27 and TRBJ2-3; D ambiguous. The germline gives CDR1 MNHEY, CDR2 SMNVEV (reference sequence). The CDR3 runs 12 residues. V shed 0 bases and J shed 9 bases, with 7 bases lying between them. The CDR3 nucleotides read TGTGCCAGCAGTTTATCGCTTGGCACGCAGTATTTT. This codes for CASSLSLGTQYF.

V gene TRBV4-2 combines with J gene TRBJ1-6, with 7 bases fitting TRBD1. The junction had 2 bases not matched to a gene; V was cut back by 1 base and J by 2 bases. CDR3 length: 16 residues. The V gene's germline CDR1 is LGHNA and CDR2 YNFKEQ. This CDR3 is CASSQAGTAYNSPLHF. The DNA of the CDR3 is TGTGCCAGCAGCCAAGCGGGGACAGCCTATAATTCACCCCTCCACTTT.

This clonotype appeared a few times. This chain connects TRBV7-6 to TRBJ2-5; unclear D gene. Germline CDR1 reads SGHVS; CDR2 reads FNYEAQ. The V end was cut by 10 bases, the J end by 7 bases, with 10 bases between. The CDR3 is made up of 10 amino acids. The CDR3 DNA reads TGTGCCACCGGCTTTAGGACCCAGTACTTC. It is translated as CATGFRTQYF.

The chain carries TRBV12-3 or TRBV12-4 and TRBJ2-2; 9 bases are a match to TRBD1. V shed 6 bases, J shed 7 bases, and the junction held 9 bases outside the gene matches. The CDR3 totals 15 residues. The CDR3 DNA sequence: TGTGCCAGCAGCCCTGTTACAGGGGGCTTCGGGGAGCTGTTTTTT. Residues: CASSPVTGGFGELFF.

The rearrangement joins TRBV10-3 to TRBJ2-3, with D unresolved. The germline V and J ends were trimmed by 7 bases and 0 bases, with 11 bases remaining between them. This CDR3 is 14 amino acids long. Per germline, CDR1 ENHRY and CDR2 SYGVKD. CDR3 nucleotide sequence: TGTGCCATCACCAACAGAACTAGCACAGATACGCAGTATTTT. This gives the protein CAITNRTSTDTQYF.

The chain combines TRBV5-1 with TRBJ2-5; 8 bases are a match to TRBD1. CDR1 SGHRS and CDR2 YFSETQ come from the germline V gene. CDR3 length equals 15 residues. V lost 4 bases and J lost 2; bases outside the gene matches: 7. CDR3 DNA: TGCGCCAGCAGCGGCAGGGGGCTACCTCAAGAGACCCAGTACTTC. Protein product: CASSGRGLPQETQYF.

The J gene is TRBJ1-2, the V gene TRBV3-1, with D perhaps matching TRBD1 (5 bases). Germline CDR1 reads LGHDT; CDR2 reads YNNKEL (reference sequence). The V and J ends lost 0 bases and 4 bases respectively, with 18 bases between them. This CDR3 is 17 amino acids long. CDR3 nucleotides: TGTGCCAGCAGCCAAGATGGTCGGCAGGGAAAGGGCTATGGCTACACCTTC. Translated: CASSQDGRQGKGYGYTF.

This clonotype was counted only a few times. DNA of the CDR3: TGCAGTGCTAGTTACCTCGGGGGCCTTACAGACAATGAGCAGTTCTTC. Amino acid sequence: CSASYLGGLTDNEQFF. The rearrangement uses TRBV20-1 and TRBJ2-1; either TRBD1 or TRBD2 may supply D (6 bases each). The germline CDR1 and CDR2 sequences are DFQATT and SNEGSKA (reference sequence). V was trimmed by 3 bases and J by 5 bases, leaving 20 bases between them. There are 16 residues in the CDR3.

The chain's CDR3 is CSALPPGYLGRETQYF. The CDR3 DNA is TGCAGTGCCCTACCCCCAGGATATCTAGGAAGAGAGACCCAGTACTTC. The rearrangement uses TRBV20-1 and TRBJ2-5; D is uncertain. Trimming removed 6 bases from V and 4 bases from J, with 24 bases in between. CDR3 length: 16 residues. Germline lookup yields CDR1 DFQATT and CDR2 SNEGSKA (reference sequence).

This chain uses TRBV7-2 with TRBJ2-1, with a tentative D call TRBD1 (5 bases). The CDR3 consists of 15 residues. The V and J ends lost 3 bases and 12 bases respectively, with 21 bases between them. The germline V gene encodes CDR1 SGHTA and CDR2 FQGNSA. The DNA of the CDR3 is TGTGCCAGCAGCTTGTCGACAGACGTCCGCCATTGGCAGTTCTTC. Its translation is CASSLSTDVRHWQFF. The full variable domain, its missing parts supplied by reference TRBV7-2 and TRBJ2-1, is GAGVSQSPSNKVTEKGKDVELRCDPISGHTALYWYRQSLGQGLEFLIYFQGNSAPDKSGLPSDRFSAERTGGSVSTLTIQRTQQEDSAVYLCASSLSTDVRHWQFFGPGTRLTVL.

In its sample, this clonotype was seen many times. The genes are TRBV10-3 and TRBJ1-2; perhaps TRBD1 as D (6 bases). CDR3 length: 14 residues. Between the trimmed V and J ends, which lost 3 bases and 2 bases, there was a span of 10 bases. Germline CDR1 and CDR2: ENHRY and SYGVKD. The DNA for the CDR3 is TGTGCCATCAGTGATCAGGGGACAAACTATGGCTACACCTTC. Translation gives CAISDQGTNYGYTF.

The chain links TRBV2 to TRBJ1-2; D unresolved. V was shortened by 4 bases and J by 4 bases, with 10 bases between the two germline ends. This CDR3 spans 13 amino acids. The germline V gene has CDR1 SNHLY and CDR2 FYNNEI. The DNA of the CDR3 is TGTGCCAGCAGTGGGGCAGGAGTCTATGGCTACACCTTC. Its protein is CASSGAGVYGYTF.

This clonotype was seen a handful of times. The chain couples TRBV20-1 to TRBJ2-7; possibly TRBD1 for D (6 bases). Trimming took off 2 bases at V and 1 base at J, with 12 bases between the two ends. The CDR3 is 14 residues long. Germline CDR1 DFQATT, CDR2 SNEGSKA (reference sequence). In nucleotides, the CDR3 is TGCAGTGCTAGACCCCGGGACACGTCCTACGAGCAGTACTTC. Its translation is CSARPRDTSYEQYF.

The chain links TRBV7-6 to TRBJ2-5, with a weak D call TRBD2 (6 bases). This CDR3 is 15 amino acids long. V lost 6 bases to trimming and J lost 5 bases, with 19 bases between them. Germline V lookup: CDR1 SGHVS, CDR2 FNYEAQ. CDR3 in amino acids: CASSEMGLFGETQYF. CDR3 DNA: TGTGCCAGCAGTGAAATGGGACTCTTTGGGGAGACCCAGTACTTC.

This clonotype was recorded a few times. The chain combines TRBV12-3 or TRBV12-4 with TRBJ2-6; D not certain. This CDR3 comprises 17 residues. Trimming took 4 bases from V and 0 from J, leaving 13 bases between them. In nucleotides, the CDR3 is TGTGCCAGCAGTTATGAGACGGATTACTCTGGGGCCAACGTCCTGACTTTC. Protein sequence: CASSYETDYSGANVLTF.

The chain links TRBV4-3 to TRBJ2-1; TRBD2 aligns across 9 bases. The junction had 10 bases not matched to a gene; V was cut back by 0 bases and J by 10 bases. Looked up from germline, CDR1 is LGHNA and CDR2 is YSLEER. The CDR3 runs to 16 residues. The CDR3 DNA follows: TGCGCCAGCAGCCAAGATACGGGGCTAGCGGGGTACGAGCAGTTCTTC. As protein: CASSQDTGLAGYEQFF.

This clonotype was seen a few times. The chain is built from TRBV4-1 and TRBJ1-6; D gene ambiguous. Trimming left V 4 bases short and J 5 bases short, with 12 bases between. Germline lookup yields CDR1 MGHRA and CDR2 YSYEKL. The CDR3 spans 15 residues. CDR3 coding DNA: TGCGCCAGCAGCCTATCTGACGGGGATAATTCACCCCTCCACTTT. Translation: CASSLSDGDNSPLHF.

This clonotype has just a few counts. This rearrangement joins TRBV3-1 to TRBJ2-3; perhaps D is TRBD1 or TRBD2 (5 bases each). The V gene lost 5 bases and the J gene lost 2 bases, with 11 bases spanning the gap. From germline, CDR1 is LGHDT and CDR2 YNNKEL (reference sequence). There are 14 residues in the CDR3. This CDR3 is CASSNRDPTDTQYF. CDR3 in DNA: TGTGCCAGCAGCAACCGGGACCCCACAGATACGCAGTATTTT.

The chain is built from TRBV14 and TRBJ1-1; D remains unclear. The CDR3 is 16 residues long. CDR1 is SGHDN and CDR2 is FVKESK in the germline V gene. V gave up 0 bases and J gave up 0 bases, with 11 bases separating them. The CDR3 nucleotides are TGTGCCAGCAGCCAAGATCTCGGGTTCATGAACACTGAAGCTTTCTTT. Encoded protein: CASSQDLGFMNTEAFF.

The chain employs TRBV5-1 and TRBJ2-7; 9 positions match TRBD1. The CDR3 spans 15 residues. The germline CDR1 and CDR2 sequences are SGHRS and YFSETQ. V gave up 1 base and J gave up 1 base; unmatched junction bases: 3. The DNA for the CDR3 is TGCGCCAGCAGCTTGAGGGGGACAGGGTCCTACGAGCAGTACTTC. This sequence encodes CASSLRGTGSYEQYF.